This record covers a single T cell receptor beta chain. Sequencing was performed with immunoSEQ multiplex PCR; in TCRdb, only in-frame clones are kept and a portion is missing. The sample has some 640,000 clones, about 90% seen once. This sample was taken from a study of shared T cell receptors in the human thymus. Germline V gives CDR1 SGHNT, CDR2 YYREEE (reference sequence). CDR3 size: 15 residues. V was clipped by 1 base and J by 0 bases, with 9 bases between them. This sample also belongs to another study, concerning human thymus T cells. As that report states: Resections removed during corrective heart surgery provided the thymus tissue used. Apparent bias marked the V and J gene usage of thymic and blood repertoires. Unrelated people showed highly overlapping thymic repertoires, related research reported.

Sequenced: thymocytes. The receptor was isolated from a boy in the first two years of life with a congenital heart defect. The chain uses TRBV5-4 and TRBJ2-3, with no clear D. CDR3 in DNA: TGTGCCAGCAGCTTGACAGTTACTAGCACAGATACGCAGTATTTT. Encoded protein: CASSLTVTSTDTQYF.